A selection of T cell receptor beta chains follows, all from one sample in a study of cytomegalovirus exposure and HLA in healthy donors. Profiling relied on immunoSEQ multiplex PCR, and the TCRdb table lists in-frame clones only, not all of them. The table counts about 110,000 clones; 3.7% lies in the top ten. Sequenced: PBMCs. Receptor source: a man aged 30 to 45 in good health and CMV-seronegative. Both conserved end residues are part of each CDR3. The D gene is left open where the match is weak.

TRBJ2-3	NA	TRBV5-1	TGCGCCAGCAGCACTGGAACGGGGTCAGATACGCAGTATTTT	CASSTGTGSDTQYF
TRBJ2-2	TRBD2	TRBV5-6	TGTGCCAGCAGCCGATTAGCGGGGGGCGAGCTGTTTTTT	CASSRLAGGELFF
TRBJ1-2	NA	TRBV5-1	TGCGCCAGCAGCTTGTCGGCGGGAGACTATGGCTACACCTTC	CASSLSAGDYGYTF
TRBJ2-7	NA	TRBV7-9	TGTGCCAGCAGCCCGCGGACAGCCTACTACGAGCAGTACTTC	CASSPRTAYYEQYF
TRBJ2-3	TRBD1	TRBV4-1	TGCGCCAGCAGCCCTCAGGGAATCGGGACAGGGGACTCCCGGGGGTATTTT	CASSPQGIGTGDSRGYF
TRBJ2-5	TRBD2	TRBV10-3	TGTGCCATCGGGACTAGCGGGGGCGGCGAGACCCAGTACTTC	CAIGTSGGGETQYF
TRBJ2-2	TRBD1	TRBV4-3	TGCGCCAGCAGCCAAGAAGTTGGGACAGGGGGCGGCACCGGGGAGCTGTTTTTT	CASSQEVGTGGGTGELFF
TRBJ2-3	TRBD1	TRBV10-3	TGTGCCATCAGTGAAACAGGGGGCACAGATACGCAGTATTTT	CAISETGGTDTQYF
TRBJ2-3	TRBD2	TRBV5-1	TGCGCCAGCAGCACCGGGACTACGGGCACAGATACGCAGTATTTT	CASSTGTTGTDTQYF
TRBJ1-3	NA	TRBV9	TGTGCCAGCAGCGTAGTCTCGGGGGGGACATTCTCTGGAAACACCATATATTTT	CASSVVSGGTFSGNTIYF
TRBJ1-6	TRBD1	TRBV6-5	TGTGCCAGCAGAAGAGACAGGGTTCTATCCTCACCCCTCCACTTT	CASRRDRVLSSPLHF
TRBJ2-7	TRBD1	TRBV18	TGTGCCAGCTCCCAAACAGGGGGGTACGAGCAGTACTTC	CASSQTGGYEQYF
TRBJ2-1	NA	TRBV5-4	TGTGCCAGCAGCTTGGTAACCACAGATTACGATGATGAGCAGTTCTTC	CASSLVTTDYDDEQFF
TRBJ1-5	NA	TRBV7-9	TGTGCCAGCAGCTTTAGTCCAGGGAATCAGCCCCAGCATTTT	CASSFSPGNQPQHF
TRBJ1-1	TRBD1	TRBV6-5	TGTGCCAGCAGTTACCCGCCCGGACAGGGGAACACTGAAGCTTTCTTT	CASSYPPGQGNTEAFF
TRBJ1-2	TRBD1	TRBV10-3	TGTGCCAACCGACAGGGACTGGGGGAAGGCTATGGCTACACCTTC	CANRQGLGEGYGYTF
TRBJ2-1	TRBD2	TRBV14	TGTGCCAGCAGCCAAGCGCTGGGAGGCGGGGGGGGCAATGAGCAGTTCTTC	CASSQALGGGGGNEQFF
TRBJ2-2	NA	TRBV29-1	TGCAGCGTGCGGGACTCGACAGGGTTGGCCACCGGGGAGCTGTTTTTT	CSVRDSTGLATGELFF
TRBJ1-2	NA	TRBV14	TGTGCCAGCAGCCAAGATTTGGGACATTTCTATGGCTACACCTTC	CASSQDLGHFYGYTF
TRBJ2-7	TRBD1	TRBV19	TGTGCCACCAGTAAAGACAGGGACTCCTACGAGCAGTACTTC	CATSKDRDSYEQYF
TRBJ2-5	NA	TRBV7-9	TGTGCCAGCAGCTTAGTACTAGTTCAAGAGACCCAGTACTTC	CASSLVLVQETQYF
TRBJ1-5	NA	TRBV11-2	TGTGCCAGCAGCTTAGAGGCGGGGAACAATCAGCCCCAGCATTTT	CASSLEAGNNQPQHF
TRBJ2-1	NA	TRBV4-3	TGCGCCAGCAGCCAAGCGGGCGGGGGCGATGTACAGGAGCAGTTCTTC	CASSQAGGGDVQEQFF
TRBJ1-1	TRBD1	TRBV5-4	TGTGCCAGCAGCCCCGGGACAGGAGACACTGAAGCTTTCTTT	CASSPGTGDTEAFF
TRBJ2-5	NA	TRBV29-1	TGCAGCGTTGAAGAATCCAGGGAGACCCAGTACTTC	CSVEESRETQYF
TRBJ1-1	NA	TRBV7-2	TGTGCCAGCAGCGGAGGGGTGATGAACACTGAAGCTTTCTTT	CASSGGVMNTEAFF
TRBJ2-7	NA	TRBV5-1	TGCGCCAGCAGCCTGGAGTCGGACAGCCGAACCTACGAGCAGTACTTC	CASSLESDSRTYEQYF
TRBJ2-7	TRBD2	TRBV18	TGTGCCAGCTCACCCTCAAGCGGGGTACACTCCTACGAGCAGTACTTC	CASSPSSGVHSYEQYF
TRBJ2-1	NA	TRBV11-3	TGTGCCAGCAGCCGGAGCAGCTCCTACAATGAGCAGTTCTTC	CASSRSSSYNEQFF
TRBJ1-5	NA	TRBV2	TGTGCCAGCAGCGTCTCAGGGAGCAATCAGCCCCAGCATTTT	CASSVSGSNQPQHF
TRBJ1-1	TRBD1	TRBV6-5	TGTGCCAGCAGCGGTACAGGGGCGGACACTGAAGCTTTCTTT	CASSGTGADTEAFF
TRBJ2-1	TRBD1	TRBV4-1	TGCGCCAGCAGCCGACTCCCGACAGGGTCCGATGAGCAGTTCTTC	CASSRLPTGSDEQFF
TRBJ1-5	NA	TRBV15	TGTGCCACCAGCAGAGAGGCATACAGCAATCAGCCCCAGCATTTT	CATSREAYSNQPQHF
TRBJ2-2	NA	TRBV11-2	TGTGCCAGCAGCCTCAGCGGGACCGGGGAGCTGTTTTTT	CASSLSGTGELFF
TRBJ1-1	NA	TRBV5-1	TGCGCCAGCAGCCCTTCCGGTTATGGGGGGAGGACTGAAGCTTTCTTT	CASSPSGYGGRTEAFF
TRBJ1-1	NA	TRBV7-8	TGTGCCAGCAGCTTAGATACGGGGAAGAACACTGAAGCTTTCTTT	CASSLDTGKNTEAFF
TRBJ2-7	NA	TRBV4-2	TGTGCCAGCAGCCAAGTTTTCGACGAGCAGTACTTC	CASSQVFDEQYF
TRBJ2-3	NA	TRBV30	TGTGCCTGGATTCCCTTAGCGGCAGATACGCAGTATTTT	CAWIPLAADTQYF
TRBJ2-7	NA	TRBV5-1	TGCGCCAGCAGCTCGGGTGGGTACGAGCAGTACTTC	CASSSGGYEQYF
TRBJ1-1	NA	TRBV5-1	TGCGCCAGCAGCTTGTCCCCAGGGTCGAACACTGAAGCTTTCTTT	CASSLSPGSNTEAFF
TRBJ1-3	NA	TRBV6-1	TGTGCCAGCAGTGAAGCGCCCTCTCCGGGAGGAAACACCATATATTTT	CASSEAPSPGGNTIYF
TRBJ1-2	TRBD1	TRBV7-9	TGTGCCGGCAAGACAGGGGTTAACTATGGCTACACCTTC	CAGKTGVNYGYTF
TRBJ2-5	NA	TRBV6-6	TGTGCCAGCAGTTCTTACAGGGAGACCCAGTACTTC	CASSSYRETQYF
TRBJ2-7	NA	TRBV27	TGTGCCAGCAGTTACACGTCAGACTACGAGCAGTACTTC	CASSYTSDYEQYF
TRBJ1-6	NA	TRBV6-6	TGTGCCAGGTTATCACCCCTCCACTTT	CARLSPLHF
TRBJ2-5	TRBD1	TRBV9	TGTGCCAGCAGCCCCGACAGGGGTCAGACCCAGTACTTC	CASSPDRGQTQYF
TRBJ1-4	NA	TRBV5-4	TGTGCCAGCAGCTCAGCAGGGCGCGATAATGAAAAACTGTTTTTT	CASSSAGRDNEKLFF
TRBJ2-5	NA	TRBV7-9	TGTGCCAGCAGCTTAGTGGAGGAGACCCAGTACTTC	CASSLVEETQYF
TRBJ2-5	NA	TRBV10-3	TGTGCCATCAGTGAACCGGGGGAGACCCAGTACTTC	CAISEPGETQYF
TRBJ2-3	NA	TRBV9	TGTGCCAGCAGCTCCCTTTCGACAGATACGCAGTATTTT	CASSSLSTDTQYF
TRBJ1-3	TRBD1	TRBV27	TGTGCCAGCAGTTTATTGGGACAGGGATCTGGAAACACCATATATTTT	CASSLLGQGSGNTIYF
TRBJ2-7	TRBD1	TRBV9	TGTGCCAGCAGCGCTGGCTTGGGGACAGGGGTCGGCGAGCAGTACTTC	CASSAGLGTGVGEQYF
TRBJ2-1	TRBD2	TRBV15	TGTGCCACCAGCAGAGAGGGAGGGGCGGGTGAGCAGTTCTTC	CATSREGGAGEQFF
TRBJ2-5	TRBD1	TRBV7-8	TGTGCCAGCAGCCTGCCCCCGGGACAGGGTTCCAAAGAGACCCAGTACTTC	CASSLPPGQGSKETQYF
TRBJ1-4	NA	TRBV5-1	TGCGCCAGCAGCTTGCTTCAGGGTGGGGAAAAACTGTTTTTT	CASSLLQGGEKLFF
TRBJ1-1	NA	TRBV4-1	TGCGCCAGCAGCCAAGGTAATTTGAACACTGAAGCTTTCTTT	CASSQGNLNTEAFF
TRBJ2-5	NA	TRBV6-1	TGTGCCGGCGAATCCCAACAGGGAGGGGAGACCCAGTACTTC	CAGESQQGGETQYF
TRBJ2-7	TRBD1	TRBV28	TGTGCCAGCAGTTTCATTTACAGGGGATCCCCCTACGAGCAGTACTTC	CASSFIYRGSPYEQYF
TRBJ1-4	NA	TRBV7-4	TGTGCCAGCAGCCGACGGAGTCCGGGGGAAAAACTGTTTTTT	CASSRRSPGEKLFF
TRBJ2-1	TRBD2	TRBV27	TGTGCCAGCAGTGGGACGGGACTAGCGGAGGAGAATGAGCAGTTCTTC	CASSGTGLAEENEQFF